The 27 T cell receptor beta chains presented below share a single source sample, sequenced in a study of T-cell memory formation after mild COVID-19. Each CDR3 protein gets one entry after TCRdb re-called the 5' RACE reads with MiXCR. Found here are 250,000 to 300,000 distinct CDR3 sequences, 16% of them singletons; the top ten hold 23%. Source material: PBMCs or a T cell subset sorted from them (not recorded which). These receptors all stem from a man aged 18 to 30 who had mild COVID-19 (a few samples of this study predate the infection). Cell type and time point are not known.

This clonotype was recorded many times. The chain is built from TRBV5-1 and TRBJ2-7, with TRBD1 matching over 9 bases. CDR3 length: 14 residues. Trimming removed 4 bases from V and 4 bases from J; junction bases left unmatched: 6. CDR1 is SGHRS and CDR2 is YFSETQ in the germline V gene. The CDR3 nucleotides read TGCGCCAGCAGCCCGGGACAGGGAGTTTACGAGCAGTACTTC. This encodes CASSPGQGVYEQYF.

The J gene is TRBJ2-5, the V gene TRBV10-3, with D possibly TRBD1 on 5 matching bases. This CDR3 region has 15 residues. Trimming pared 0 bases from V and 3 bases from J, leaving 11 bases between. Germline CDR1 ENHRY, CDR2 SYGVKD. CDR3 DNA sequence: TGTGCCATCAGTGAGTCGTCGGCAGGGAAAGAGACCCAGTACTTC. This encodes CAISESSAGKETQYF.

V and J are TRBV19 and TRBJ1-1; D ambiguous. The CDR3 loop spans 12 amino acids. Germline-derived CDR1 and CDR2 are LNHDA and SQIVND (reference sequence). Trimming took off 5 bases at V and 11 bases at J, with 15 bases between the two ends. CDR3 region: CASSQPPVPAFF. CDR3 sequence (DNA): TGTGCCAGTAGTCAACCTCCAGTTCCGGCTTTCTTT.

The J gene is TRBJ2-7, the V gene TRBV28; 8 bases agree with TRBD2. The CDR3 totals 15 residues. Losses at the gene ends were 2 bases for V and 6 bases for J; bases not matched to a gene: 9. CDR1 MDHEN and CDR2 SYDVKM come from the germline V gene. CDR3 sequence reads: CASSLDGTSRIEQYV. The CDR3, as DNA: TGTGCCAGCAGTTTAGACGGGACTAGTCGGATCGAGCAGTACGTC.

This clonotype was observed a few times. The chain combines TRBV10-1 with TRBJ2-3; 9 positions match TRBD2. Trimming removed 2 bases from V and 6 bases from J; junction bases left unmatched: 0. The CDR3 length is 13 residues. Germline CDR1 reads WNHNN; CDR2 reads SYGVQD (reference sequence). The CDR3 DNA is TGCGCCAGCAGTGAGGCGGGAGGGGATACGCAGTATTTT. It yields the protein CASSEAGGDTQYF.

This clonotype turned up a few times. The chain couples TRBV7-9 to TRBJ2-1, with TRBD2 identical over 11 bases. The germline CDR1 and CDR2 sequences are SEHNR and FQNEAQ (reference sequence). CDR3 length equals 18 residues. Germline trimming cut 5 bases from V and 0 bases from J; bases unmatched to any gene: 9. The CDR3 sequence: CASSGGTSGGSSYNEQFF. The CDR3 DNA follows: TGTGCCAGCAGCGGGGGGACTAGCGGCGGTAGCTCCTACAATGAGCAGTTCTTC.

This clonotype was recorded at least ten times. The chain uses TRBV5-1 and TRBJ2-4; possibly TRBD1 for D (5 bases). The V end was cut by 1 base, the J end by 2 bases, with 10 bases between. CDR3 length: 15 residues. From germline, CDR1 is SGHRS and CDR2 YFSETQ. The CDR3 spells CASSLLAGPKNIQYF. As DNA, the CDR3 is TGCGCCAGCAGCTTGCTTGCAGGGCCCAAAAACATTCAGTACTTC.

This clonotype has a count of ten or more. V gene TRBV5-1 combines with J gene TRBJ2-5; D is unresolved. V dropped 0 bases and J dropped 1 base, with 10 bases sitting between them. The germline V gene encodes CDR1 SGHRS and CDR2 YFSETQ. The CDR3 has 15 residues. DNA of the CDR3: TGCGCCAGCAGCTTGGCCGTTTTGACCCAAGAGACCCAGTACTTC. Protein: CASSLAVLTQETQYF.

This clonotype showed up just a few times. This chain connects TRBV4-1 to TRBJ2-2; D uncertain. V gave up 1 base and J gave up 6 bases, with 6 bases separating them. The CDR3 sequence is 13 residues long. CDR1 MGHRA and CDR2 YSYEKL come from the germline V gene. This CDR3 is CASSQVFPGELFF. The CDR3 DNA sequence: TGCGCCAGCAGCCAAGTTTTCCCCGGGGAGCTGTTTTTT.

The genes are TRBV4-3 and TRBJ2-5; TRBD1 aligns across 9 bases. The CDR3 consists of 18 residues. Unmatched junction bases numbered 14, after V lost 1 base and J lost 5 bases. Germline V gene data show CDR1 as LGHNA and CDR2 as YSLEER. The CDR3 loop reads CASSQGVGKDRGVETQYF. As DNA, the CDR3 is TGCGCCAGCAGCCAAGGGGTTGGTAAAGACAGGGGGGTTGAGACCCAGTACTTC.

Only a few counts were recorded for this clonotype. This rearrangement joins TRBV7-2 to TRBJ2-3, with TRBD1 matching 7 bases. With V trimmed by 5 bases and J by 3 bases, 2 bases remained unmatched. From germline, CDR1 is SGHTA and CDR2 FQGNSA. The CDR3 totals 13 residues. The CDR3 DNA sequence: TGTGCCAGCAGCCAGGGGGTGACAGATACGCAGTATTTT. It translates to CASSQGVTDTQYF.

This clonotype was observed a few times. The genes are TRBV12-3 or TRBV12-4 and TRBJ2-7; D gene ambiguous. CDR3 length: 12 amino acids. Trimming shortened V by 6 bases and J by 5 bases, and 11 bases separated the two germline ends. The CDR3 is CASRQTVHEQYF. The CDR3 region has the DNA TGTGCCAGCAGGCAAACGGTCCACGAGCAGTACTTC.

This sequence joins TRBV7-2 and TRBJ2-3; the match to TRBD2 covers 7 bases. J was trimmed by 6 bases and V by 1 base; bases with no gene match: 10. This CDR3 comprises 16 residues. The germline gives CDR1 SGHTA, CDR2 FQGNSA. The CDR3, as DNA: TGTGCCAGCAGCTTAGTCGGGCTAGCGGAAGGGGATACGCAGTATTTT. Protein sequence: CASSLVGLAEGDTQYF.

V and J are TRBV29-1 and TRBJ1-2; 8 bases fit TRBD1. CDR1 and CDR2 from the germline V gene are SQVTM and ANQGSEA. The CDR3 contains 15 residues. J lost 1 base, V lost 5 bases, and 9 bases had no gene match. As DNA, the CDR3 is TGCAGCGTTTCGGCAGGGGGCCCACTTAACTATGGCTACACCTTC. Amino acids: CSVSAGGPLNYGYTF.

The chain recombines TRBV5-1 with TRBJ2-7, with D perhaps matching TRBD1 (5 bases). Trimming pared 4 bases from V and 4 bases from J, leaving 18 bases between. The CDR3 contains 15 residues. In germline, CDR1 is SGHRS, CDR2 YFSETQ. CDR3 DNA: TGCGCCAGCAGCCCGTATCTGGGGCAGCAATACGAGCAGTACTTC. Its translation is CASSPYLGQQYEQYF.

This clonotype was detected only a few times. The rearrangement uses TRBV12-2 and TRBJ2-3; no check of the table's D call, TRBD2, against the DNA was made. TRBV12-2 is labeled a pseudogene. CDR3 length: 17 residues. The CDR3 spells CASRSPGGGGARDTQYF. The CDR3 coding sequence is TGTGCAAGTCGCTCCCCTGGTGGCGGGGGGGCCCGAGATACGCAGTATTTT.

This clonotype turned up a few times. The chain links TRBV6-5 to TRBJ2-1; D possibly corresponds to TRBD1 (6 bases). Trimming removed 6 bases from V and 3 bases from J, with 9 bases in between. Germline CDR1 MNHEY, CDR2 SVGAGI. The CDR3 contains 13 residues. The CDR3 is CASRTGNYNEQFF. The CDR3 DNA reads as TGTGCCAGCAGGACAGGAAACTACAATGAGCAGTTCTTC.

This clonotype was seen only a few times. V is TRBV4-1 and J is TRBJ2-7, with D perhaps matching TRBD2 (6 bases). CDR3 length: 14 residues. Per germline, CDR1 MGHRA and CDR2 YSYEKL. Between the trimmed V and J ends, which lost 4 bases and 2 bases, there was a span of 12 bases. The CDR3 region is CASSLDSGPYEQYF. CDR3 DNA sequence: TGCGCCAGCAGCCTTGATAGCGGACCCTACGAGCAGTACTTC.

V and J are TRBV4-1 and TRBJ1-4; a possible D gene is TRBD1 (5 bases). The CDR3 sequence is 15 residues long. Germline V gives CDR1 MGHRA, CDR2 YSYEKL. Deletions cut 4 bases from V and 10 bases from J, with 19 bases between. The CDR3 bases are TGCGCCAGCAGCCGTACCGGGACGGGCCAAGGAAAACTGTTTTTT. This translates into CASSRTGTGQGKLFF.

In this sample, this clonotype turned up many times. The CDR3 loop reads CASADPFRNNEQFF. CDR3 nucleotides: TGTGCCAGCGCCGACCCGTTTCGGAACAATGAGCAGTTCTTC. The J gene is TRBJ2-1, the V gene TRBV12-3 or TRBV12-4; unclear D gene. This CDR3 region has 14 residues. Between the trimmed V and J ends, which lost 8 bases and 5 bases, there was a span of 16 bases.

This clonotype was seen only a few times. The CDR3 reads CASSLDPYIGANEKLFF. The CDR3 coding sequence is TGTGCCAGCAGCTTAGATCCGTATATAGGAGCTAATGAAAAACTGTTTTTT. J is TRBJ1-4 and V is TRBV7-2; no definite D call. The length of the CDR3 is 17 residues. Germline assignment: CDR1 SGHTA and CDR2 FQGNSA. V was cut by 1 base and J by 3 bases, with 15 bases left in between.

The genes are TRBV12-3 or TRBV12-4 and TRBJ2-5; weak D call: TRBD1 (5 bases). This CDR3 contains 13 residues. V lost 7 bases to trimming and J lost 2 bases, with 11 bases between them. The CDR3 sequence: CASNLKGQETQYF. The CDR3 DNA sequence: TGTGCCAGCAACCTAAAGGGGCAAGAGACCCAGTACTTC.

This clonotype was detected ten times or more. The CDR3: CASSYIGGGIMSIQYF. Written as DNA, the CDR3 is TGTGCCAGCAGCTACATCGGGGGTGGCATTATGTCCATTCAGTACTTC. The chain is built from TRBV7-2 and TRBJ2-4; D may be TRBD2 (6 bases). CDR1 and CDR2 (germline): SGHTA, FQGNSA. Deletions cut 4 bases from V and 9 bases from J, with 22 bases between. The CDR3 runs 16 residues.

A few counts support this clonotype. The chain carries TRBV7-2 and TRBJ1-1; TRBD1 matches 7 bases. Per germline, CDR1 SGHTA and CDR2 FQGNSA. The CDR3 runs to 14 residues. V lost 5 bases and J lost 4; bases outside the gene matches: 7. In DNA form, the CDR3 reads TGTGCCAGCAGCCTCACAGGGGACGGCACTGAAGCTTTCTTT. Translation gives CASSLTGDGTEAFF.

V and J are TRBV19 and TRBJ2-2, with 9 bases lining up with TRBD1. The CDR3 extends over 16 amino acids. Trimming took 3 bases from V and 4 from J; bases not matched to a gene: 6. Germline assignment: CDR1 LNHDA and CDR2 SQIVND (reference sequence). As DNA, the CDR3 is TGTGCCAGTAGTATGGGACAGGGATGGACCACCGGGGAGCTGTTTTTT. It encodes CASSMGQGWTTGELFF. The full variable domain, completed using reference TRBV19 and TRBJ2-2, is DGGITQSPKYLFRKEGQNVTLSCEQNLNHDAMYWYRQDPGQGLRLIYYSQIVNDFQKGDIAEGYSVSREKKESFPLTVTSAQKNPTAFYLCASSMGQGWTTGELFFGEGSRLTVL.

The chain carries TRBV20-1 and TRBJ2-5; D gene ambiguous. The CDR3 is made up of 13 amino acids. The germline V gene encodes CDR1 DFQATT and CDR2 SNEGSKA (reference sequence). V lost 3 bases to trimming and J lost 5 bases, with 13 bases between them. The CDR3 sequence: CSARSNSEETQYF. The CDR3 DNA reads TGCAGTGCTAGGTCCAACTCGGAGGAGACCCAGTACTTC.

V usage is TRBV12-3 or TRBV12-4 and J usage is TRBJ1-2; D unresolved. The V end lost 3 bases, the J end lost 7 bases, and 12 bases lay between the germline ends. The CDR3 spans 13 residues. CDR3 sequence reads: CASSLGPTLGYTF. In nucleotides, the CDR3 is TGTGCCAGCAGTTTGGGTCCTACCCTTGGCTACACCTTC.